Listed here are 9 T cell receptor beta chains from one sample, sequenced in a study of follicular helper T cells after annual influenza vaccination. The repertoire was sequenced with immunoSEQ multiplex PCR; TCRdb's copy has only in-frame clones and lacks some. The sample carries 9,500 to 13,000 clones, roughly 80% recorded once. Noted time point: 2015-2016 season, pre-vaccination. The sample in question was CXCR5+ CD38- circulating T follicular helper cells from blood, obtained on the day of influenza vaccination. Subset indicated: circulating Tfh, non-naive CD4+CXCR5+PD-1+ (ICOS+CD38+ or ICOS-CD38-). These TCRs come from an adult who received the influenza vaccine.

V gene TRBV5-1 combines with J gene TRBJ2-3, with D perhaps TRBD1 (6 bases). Trimming took off 3 bases at V and 1 base at J, with 12 bases between the two ends. CDR1 is SGHRS and CDR2 is YFSETQ in the germline V gene. This CDR3 region has 15 residues. The CDR3 loop is CASSSVGGGTDTQYF. The CDR3 DNA follows: TGCGCCAGCAGCTCCGTAGGGGGTGGCACAGATACGCAGTATTTT.

This chain links TRBV28 with TRBJ1-2; possible D gene TRBD1, 6 bases. With 3 bases removed from V and 8 bases from J, the gap between germline ends came to 19 bases. The CDR3 loop spans 15 amino acids. Germline lookup yields CDR1 MDHEN and CDR2 SYDVKM. CDR3 DNA: TGTGCCAGCAGTTTCCCCAGGGAGGGGGAAGGCGGCTACACCTTC. Its protein product is CASSFPREGEGGYTF.

This clone was recorded once. V and J are TRBV15 and TRBJ1-5; possibly TRBD1 for D (6 bases). The ends were cut back, 0 bases at V and 5 bases at J, with 14 bases in the middle. The germline V gene encodes CDR1 LNHNV and CDR2 YYDKDF (reference sequence). This CDR3 region has 16 residues. Here the CDR3 DNA reads TGTGCCACCAGCAGAGATGGTAGGGGGACCTATCAGCCCCAGCATTTT. Its translation: CATSRDGRGTYQPQHF.

The V and J genes are TRBV7-2 and TRBJ2-3; D may be TRBD1 or TRBD2 (6 bases each). The V gene lost 5 bases and the J gene lost 4 bases, with 16 bases spanning the gap. The CDR3 totals 15 residues. In germline, CDR1 is SGHTA, CDR2 FQGNSA. The CDR3 is CASSPVGGPADTQYF. CDR3 coding DNA: TGTGCCAGCAGCCCCGTTGGGGGGCCCGCAGATACGCAGTATTTT. The whole variable domain, remainder taken from reference TRBV7-2 and TRBJ2-3, is GAGVSQSPSNKVTEKGKDVELRCDPISGHTALYWYRQSLGQGLEFLIYFQGNSAPDKSGLPSDRFSAERTGGSVSTLTIQRTQQEDSAVYLCASSPVGGPADTQYFGPGTRLTVL.

Remarks on this clone: This CDR3 is also generated by other DNA sequences in the sample. This chain joins TRBV28 and TRBJ2-6; perhaps TRBD1 as D (5 bases). The germline V gene encodes CDR1 MDHEN and CDR2 SYDVKM. This CDR3 spans 15 amino acids. V was cut by 6 bases and J by 0 bases, with 9 bases left in between. This CDR3 is CASSPDSSGANVLTF. As DNA, the CDR3 is TGTGCCAGCAGCCCAGACAGCTCTGGGGCCAACGTCCTGACTTTC.

V usage is TRBV19 and J usage is TRBJ1-4; 7 bases are a match to TRBD1. Losses at the gene ends were 5 bases for V and 5 bases for J; bases not matched to a gene: 8. CDR1 and CDR2 from the germline V gene are LNHDA and SQIVND (reference sequence). The CDR3 is 15 residues long. The CDR3 here is CASSFRDRVNEKLFF. The CDR3, as DNA: TGTGCCAGTAGTTTCAGGGACAGAGTAAATGAAAAACTGTTTTTT.

This chain connects TRBV10-2 to TRBJ2-3; the match to TRBD2 covers 8 bases. The V segment lost 11 bases and the J segment 2 bases; nucleotides outside the gene matches: 27. This CDR3 has 20 amino acids. The germline V gene has CDR1 WSHSY and CDR2 SAAADI. CDR3 region: CASGGGLVGTSPHFTDTQYF. The CDR3 DNA reads as TGCGCCTCGGGGGGGGGACTGGTCGGCACCTCCCCCCACTTCACAGATACGCAGTATTTT.

The table lists this clone with a few counts. The chain is built from TRBV30 and TRBJ2-7; perhaps TRBD1 as D (6 bases). This CDR3 region has 16 residues. The V end lost 5 bases, the J end lost 1 base, and 21 bases lay between the germline ends. Per germline, CDR1 GTSNPN and CDR2 SVGIG (reference sequence). The CDR3 region is CAWGRSRDTESYEQYF. The CDR3 DNA follows: TGTGCCTGGGGCCGGAGCCGGGACACCGAGTCCTACGAGCAGTACTTC.

The chain recombines TRBV7-2 with TRBJ2-7, with 9 nucleotides matching TRBD1. The junction had 10 bases not matched to a gene; V was cut back by 2 bases and J by 2 bases. The CDR3 length is 17 residues. CDR1 and CDR2 from the germline V gene are SGHTA and FQGNSA. The DNA of the CDR3 is TGTGCCAGCAGCTTATTCTGGACCCGGGACAGGGCCTACGAGCAGTACTTC. Translated, it gives CASSLFWTRDRAYEQYF.